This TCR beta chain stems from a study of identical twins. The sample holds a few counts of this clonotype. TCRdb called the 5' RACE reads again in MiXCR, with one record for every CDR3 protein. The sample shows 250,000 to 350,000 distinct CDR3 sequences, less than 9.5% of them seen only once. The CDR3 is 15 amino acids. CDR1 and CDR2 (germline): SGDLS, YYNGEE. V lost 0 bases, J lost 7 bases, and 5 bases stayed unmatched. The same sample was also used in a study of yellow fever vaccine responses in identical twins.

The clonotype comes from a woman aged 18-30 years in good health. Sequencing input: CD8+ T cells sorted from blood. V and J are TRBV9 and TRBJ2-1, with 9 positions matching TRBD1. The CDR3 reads CASSVEQGAGNEQFF. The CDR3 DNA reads TGTGCCAGCAGCGTAGAACAGGGGGCAGGGAATGAGCAGTTCTTC.